Listed below are T cell receptor beta chains from one sample, sequenced in a study of T-cell memory formation after mild COVID-19. From the 5' RACE reads, TCRdb called clonotypes with MiXCR, one entry per CDR3 protein. This table holds 450,000 to 650,000 distinct CDR3 sequences, just over 20% found once. Sequencing was carried out using PBMCs or a T cell subset sorted from them (not recorded which). The receptors derive from an adult woman who had mild COVID-19 (a few samples of this study predate the infection). Cell type and time point are not known. Both conserved end residues are part of each CDR3. Each record gives: clone size, V gene, J gene, D gene, CDR3 DNA, CDR3 protein. D genes are given only for firm matches. Clone size is not always given. Where it is, it says once, few, many or a class for expanded clones.

.	TRBV3-1	TRBJ2-7	.	TGTGCCAGCAGCCAAGGGTCTATCCCTTACGAGCAGTACTTC	CASSQGSIPYEQYF
.	TRBV6-6	TRBJ2-7	TRBD1	TGTGCCAGCAACGACAGGGGCGGCTACGAGCAGTACTTC	CASNDRGGYEQYF
.	TRBV9	TRBJ2-1	.	TGTGCCAGCAGCGATCTAGTGGTCCCCTACAATGAGCAGTTCTTC	CASSDLVVPYNEQFF
.	TRBV12-3/TRBV12-4	TRBJ1-1	.	TGTGCCAGCAGTTTATGGGGGAGCGGGAGGACTGAAGCTTTCTTT	CASSLWGSGRTEAFF
.	TRBV4-3	TRBJ2-2	TRBD2	TGCGCCAGCAGCCCCATCCGACTAGCGAGCACCGGGGAGCTGTTTTTT	CASSPIRLASTGELFF
.	TRBV5-5	TRBJ1-5	.	TGTGCCAGCAGCTCACGTCCCGGGTGGGATCAGCCCCAGCATTTT	CASSSRPGWDQPQHF
few	TRBV4-2	TRBJ2-2	TRBD2	TGTGCCAGCAGCCAAGAGTTAGCGGGAGGGCCGGGAACCGGGGAGCTGTTTTTT	CASSQELAGGPGTGELFF
few	TRBV5-5	TRBJ2-1	TRBD2	TGTGCCAGCAGCCGGGGAACTAGCGAATACAATGAGCAGTTCTTC	CASSRGTSEYNEQFF
.	TRBV6-6	TRBJ1-1	TRBD1	TGTGCCAGCAGTTACTCGCCAAGGGCTCTGAGGGGGCGAGGGATGAACACTGAAGCTTTCTTT	CASSYSPRALRGRGMNTEAFF
few	TRBV25-1	TRBJ2-7	.	TGTGCCAGCAGTGAAGCCACCGGGAACTCCTACGAGCAGTACTTC	CASSEATGNSYEQYF
few	TRBV7-9	TRBJ1-5	.	TGTGCCAGCAGCTTAAGTCCCTATTCGGAGCCCCAGCATTTT	CASSLSPYSEPQHF
few	TRBV20-1	TRBJ2-7	TRBD2	TGCAGTGCTTCCGAGCGGGGGCCATCCTACGAGCAGTACTTC	CSASERGPSYEQYF
.	TRBV5-6	TRBJ2-7	TRBD1	TGTGCCAGCAGCGGTTCCCAGGGGGTTTACTACGAGCAGTACTTC	CASSGSQGVYYEQYF
.	TRBV4-1	TRBJ2-2	.	TGCGCCAGCAGCCAAGAGGGCGGGCCCACTGCCGGGGAGCTGTTTTTT	CASSQEGGPTAGELFF
.	TRBV14	TRBJ2-1	.	TGTGCCAGCAAGGATAGATCTCTCAATGAGCAGTTCTTC	CASKDRSLNEQFF
few	TRBV5-1	TRBJ2-7	.	TGCGCCAGCAGCTTGGGGGTTAGCGAGCAGTACTTC	CASSLGVSEQYF
.	TRBV12-3/TRBV12-4	TRBJ1-5	.	TGTGCCAGCAGACCGGGACGGGACGATCAGCCCCAGCATTTT	CASRPGRDDQPQHF
.	TRBV20-1	TRBJ2-2	.	TGCAGTGCTAGAGATGGTGACACCGGGGAGCTGTTTTTT	CSARDGDTGELFF
few	TRBV7-9	TRBJ1-6	.	TGTGCCAGCAGCCCAGGAGCTAATTCACCCCTCCACTTT	CASSPGANSPLHF
few	TRBV7-9	TRBJ2-2	.	TGTGCCAGCAGCCCTTTCCCGTCTATTTCGAACACCGGGGAGCTGTTTTTT	CASSPFPSISNTGELFF
few	TRBV7-9	TRBJ1-5	.	TGTGCCAGCAGCCCCCCTGGGGCAGCAGATCAGCCCCAGCATTTT	CASSPPGAADQPQHF
.	TRBV9	TRBJ2-1	.	TGTGCCAGCAGCGTAGCCGGGGGAATGAGGTACAATGAGCAGTTCTTC	CASSVAGGMRYNEQFF
.	TRBV7-2	TRBJ2-2	TRBD2	TGTGCCAGCAGCTTAGCGGTAGCGGGAGGCAACACCGGGGAGCTGTTTTTT	CASSLAVAGGNTGELFF
few	TRBV12-3/TRBV12-4	TRBJ2-1	.	TGTGCCAGCAGTTTCGGAGCCACAACCCCCAATGAGCAGTTCTTC	CASSFGATTPNEQFF
many	TRBV29-1	TRBJ2-6	.	TGCAGCGTCCGTGGGGATAGCTCTGGGGCCAACGTCCTGACTTTC	CSVRGDSSGANVLTF
.	TRBV20-1	TRBJ2-2	.	TGCAGTGCTAGAGATTCCCGAGTGGGGGACGCCGGGGAGCTGTTTTTT	CSARDSRVGDAGELFF
few	TRBV7-2	TRBJ1-5	.	TGTGCCAGCAGCTTAGTTCCCGGGTTTAGCAATCAGCCCCAGCATTTT	CASSLVPGFSNQPQHF
many	TRBV15	TRBJ2-5	.	TGTGCCACCAGCAGAGATCACGGGCAAGAGACCCAGTACTTC	CATSRDHGQETQYF
few	TRBV6-2/TRBV6-3	TRBJ2-1	.	TGTGCCAGCAGTTACCCCACCCTCTGGAATGAGCAGTTCTTC	CASSYPTLWNEQFF
.	TRBV5-4	TRBJ1-3	.	TGTGCCAGCAGCTTGCCGGGGGCAGGTGGAAACACCATATATTTT	CASSLPGAGGNTIYF
few	TRBV9	TRBJ2-5	.	TGTGCCAGCAGCGGGCAACTCGGAGAGACCCAGTACTTC	CASSGQLGETQYF
.	TRBV19	TRBJ1-1	TRBD1	TGTGCCAGTAGTCTCAGACAGGGGGTCCATACTGAAGCTTTCTTT	CASSLRQGVHTEAFF
few	TRBV12-3/TRBV12-4	TRBJ2-1	.	TGTGCCAGCAGTGCCCGACGGGGCTATGAGCAGTTCTTC	CASSARRGYEQFF
few	TRBV6-5	TRBJ2-5	.	TGTGCCAGCAGTTACTCGGCCACATCCGACAGAAGAAAAGAGACCCAGTACTTC	CASSYSATSDRRKETQYF
.	TRBV6-1	TRBJ2-3	.	TGTGCCAGCAGCCCCCATCAGGGGTCTAGCACAGATACGCAGTATTTT	CASSPHQGSSTDTQYF
few	TRBV6-5	TRBJ1-4	TRBD1	TGTGCCAGCAGTTGGAACAGGGGCCATGAAAAACTGTTTTTT	CASSWNRGHEKLFF
few	TRBV5-1	TRBJ1-2	TRBD1	TGCGCCAGCAACCCGACCTCGACAGGGAATGGCTACACCTTC	CASNPTSTGNGYTF
.	TRBV3-1	TRBJ2-5	.	TGTGCCAGCAAGCCGCTGGGGGGCAAGGAGACCCAGTACTTC	CASKPLGGKETQYF
few	TRBV24-1	TRBJ2-1	.	TGTGCCACCAGTGATTTGCGAGTTGATCGGGGCTCCTACAATGAGCAGTTCTTC	CATSDLRVDRGSYNEQFF
.	TRBV19	TRBJ1-1	.	TGTGCCAGTAGTATGGGGTCGCAGGGGAGCAACACTGAAGCTTTCTTT	CASSMGSQGSNTEAFF
many	TRBV4-3	TRBJ2-1	TRBD2	TGCGCCAGCAGCCAAGAGGGACTAGCGGGAGGAGGTGAGCAGTTCTTC	CASSQEGLAGGGEQFF
many	TRBV12-3/TRBV12-4	TRBJ2-1	TRBD2	TGTGCCAGCAGTTTAACTACTAGCGGGAGGTTGAATGAGCAGTTCTTC	CASSLTTSGRLNEQFF
few	TRBV7-9	TRBJ1-3	TRBD1	TGTGCCAGCAGTATGGGACAGGCCCTCTCTGGAAACACCATATATTTT	CASSMGQALSGNTIYF
.	TRBV24-1	TRBJ2-7	TRBD1	TGTGCCACCGGACAGGGCTACGAGCAGTACTTC	CATGQGYEQYF
.	TRBV5-1	TRBJ2-1	TRBD1	TGCGCCAGCAGCTTGGATGGGACAGCCTACAATGAGCAGTTCTTC	CASSLDGTAYNEQFF
.	TRBV6-6	TRBJ2-2	.	TGTGCCAGCACCGCCGGGAATGGGGGCAACACCGGGGAGCTGTTTTTT	CASTAGNGGNTGELFF
.	TRBV4-3	TRBJ2-7	.	TGCGCCAGCAGCCAAGATTCGAGTCCAGGCCTGTACGAGCAGTACTTC	CASSQDSSPGLYEQYF
.	TRBV12-3/TRBV12-4	TRBJ2-2	.	TGTGCCAGCAGTTCGTGGGCGGCGAACACCGGGGAGCTGTTTTTT	CASSSWAANTGELFF
.	TRBV9	TRBJ2-1	TRBD2	TGTGCCAGCAGCGTAGCAAGCGGGAGTTATGAGCAGTTCTTC	CASSVASGSYEQFF
few	TRBV7-9	TRBJ2-7	TRBD1	TGTGCCAGCAGCTCGCGGACAGGCGAACCCTACGAGCAGTACTTC	CASSSRTGEPYEQYF
.	TRBV9	TRBJ2-5	.	TGTGCCAGCAGCGTAGCACCCGGACCCCAAGAGACCCAGTACTTC	CASSVAPGPQETQYF
.	TRBV20-1	TRBJ2-1	TRBD2	TGCAGTGCTCCCCGGACTAGCGGGGGGAGGTATGAGCAGTTCTTC	CSAPRTSGGRYEQFF
few	TRBV4-2	TRBJ2-7	TRBD1	TGTGCCAGCAGCCAACGGACAGGTAGCTACGAGCAGTACTTC	CASSQRTGSYEQYF
once	TRBV12-3/TRBV12-4	TRBJ2-7	TRBD1	TGTGCCAGCAGTTCGCTAGGACATACAGGGGCTATATCCTACGAGCAGTACTTC	CASSSLGHTGAISYEQYF
.	TRBV7-7	TRBJ2-1	TRBD2	TGTGCTAGCAGCTTAACTAGCGGTAACAATGAGCAGTTCTTC	CASSLTSGNNEQFF
.	TRBV19	TRBJ2-7	TRBD2	TGTGCCAGTAGTCCAACTAGCGGGGGGCTCCCCTCCTACGAGCAGTACTTC	CASSPTSGGLPSYEQYF
.	TRBV24-1	TRBJ2-5	.	TGTGCCACCAGTGGAGTAGGCCCAGGGACCCAGTACTTC	CATSGVGPGTQYF
many	TRBV5-1	TRBJ2-2	.	TGCGCCAGCAGCCAAGCCCTAGCCCTGAACACCGGGGAGCTGTTTTTT	CASSQALALNTGELFF
few	TRBV5-6	TRBJ2-1	TRBD2	TGTGCCAGCAGCCGGACAACATTAGCGGGGGGGTACAATGAGCAGTTCTTC	CASSRTTLAGGYNEQFF